The present TCR beta chain was sequenced within a study of blood T cell repertoires in COVID-19 (dated by TCRdb to 2018 to 2020). For the study in its entirety: Samples from collaborators originated in the United States, Italy and Spain and spanned both the acute and convalescent phases of COVID-19. Sample metadata almost always included a de-identified subject ID, COVID-19 status, age in years and sex. The samples were drawn from two sources: the first 160 participants of the ongoing ImmuneRACE study, and fewer than 1,500 subjects contributed by 6 global collaborators. The prospective study material was composed of cDNA or gDNA derived from T cells, B-cell-depleted T cells, or PBMCs. The dataset comprised deeply sampled blood TCRbeta repertoires from subjects exposed to, actively infected with, or recovered from COVID-19. The repertoires were released in a freely available public database meant as a resource for research on the immune response to SARS-CoV-2. Where available, HLA class I and class II types were taken from metadata supplied by the sample provider and were not determined by assay-based typing. The paper's findings and limits, for the study overall: How much clinical and demographic metadata was included differed by source and by participant, and the metadata was provided uncurated.

The CDR3 sequence holds 13 residues, the cysteine and phenylalanine included. Only the CDR3 DNA is retained, 39 bases long and in frame from the first base. Deletion took 7 bases off V and 0 bases off J, with a span of 7 bases between the germline ends. Worth noting for this clone: What antigen it recognizes has not been identified. Base qualities are not at hand, and no much larger clone is one base apart.

One collaborating source in Seattle enrolled patients while the patients were actively infected and followed the patients over time throughout the course of disease. Each collaborating institution followed its own protocols to collect whole blood in K2EDTA tubes. For TCRbeta analysis, collaborators shipped samples as frozen whole blood, isolated PBMCs, or DNA extracted from either of those sample types. TCRbeta CDR3 regions were amplified from genomic DNA using the immunoSEQ Assay, a bias-controlled multiplex PCR. Regarding the original processing steps: The number of nucleated cells in each sample was estimated by amplification of reference gene primers within the assay. Sequence reads were collapsed and filtered to measure the absolute abundance of every unique TCRbeta CDR3 rearrangement. Productive Simpson clonality was computed per sample as the square root of Simpson's diversity index over productive rearrangements. The clones in this table, taken by TCRdb from immuneACCESS, are in-frame only. Not every clone is retained; where verified, under half of the shortfall comes from an unresolved V gene, and the cause of the rest is unknown. V, J and clone size were drawn from that table, and D and trimming were deduced from the DNA. This sample gives over 150,000 clones in total; approximately 86% of them show up just once. The ten largest clones represent around 0.5% of the sample.

Sequencing was done on a sample of peripheral blood. The V and J genes are TRBV12-3 or TRBV12-4 and TRBJ1-3; no confident D gene assignment can be made. This clonotype originated in a man in his fifties or sixties with COVID-19, enrolled during active disease. The sequence in DNA is TGTGCCAGCACCTTTAGCTCTGGAAACACCATATATTTT. Its amino acids are CASTFSSGNTIYF.